This T cell receptor beta chain was captured by sequencing in a study of shared clonotypes between healthy human individuals. This CDR3 region has 16 residues. CDR1 SGHAT and CDR2 FQDESV come from the germline V gene (reference sequence). Germline trimming cut 0 bases from V and 8 bases from J; bases unmatched to any gene: 9. Data came from immunoSEQ multiplex PCR; TCRdb stores just in-frame clones and leaves some out. The sample lists fewer than 500,000 clones; approximately 79% were seen once. The source of this sequence is a woman between 40 and 55 years old in good health. Some clones in this sample may be carry-over from other donors' samples. Sequenced material: PBMCs. The J gene is TRBJ2-1, the V gene TRBV11-1, with 8 bases fitting TRBD1. CDR3 DNA sequence: TGTGCCAGCAGCTTAGCGACGACAGGGGAGGTCGATGAGCAGTTCTTC. This encodes CASSLATTGEVDEQFF.